This T cell receptor beta chain was identified during a study of blood T cell repertoires in COVID-19. Study-level background: The origin of the acute and convalescent COVID-19 samples was the United States, Italy and Spain. Sources were T cells, B-cell-depleted T cells, or PBMCs; the material itself was cDNA or gDNA.

Unmatched junction bases numbered 9, after V lost 2 bases and J lost 9 bases. The CDR3 extends over 16 amino acids. Looked up from germline, CDR1 is SGDLS and CDR2 is YYNGEE. Per the study methods: Amplification with reference gene primers provided the estimates of nucleated cell counts. The method was immunoSEQ multiplex PCR; TCRdb's version includes in-frame clones alone and lacks a portion of them. The V and J calls and clone size are taken from that table; D and trimming were inferred from the DNA. The data contain over 100,000 clones, around 90% of them seen just once; the ten biggest clones take up 4% to 4.5%.

This receptor was identified in a young man with acute or convalescent COVID-19. The chain recombines TRBV9 with TRBJ1-6; the match to TRBD1 covers 9 bases. Source material: peripheral blood. CDR3 nucleotide sequence: TGTGCCAGCAGCGTTTACTCCGGGACAGGGTCTTCACCCCTCCACTTT. Its protein is CASSVYSGTGSSPLHF. Together with reference TRBV9 and TRBJ1-6, the CDR3 gives the full variable domain: DSGVTQTPKHLITATGQRVTLRCSPRSGDLSVYWYQQSLDQGLQFLIQYYNGEERAKGNILERFSAQQFPDLHSELNLSSLELGDSALYFCASSVYSGTGSSPLHFGNGTRLTVT.